This TCR beta chain was retrieved from a study of T cell responses to AZD1222 COVID-19 vaccine. The V and J ends lost 0 bases and 2 bases, in that order; junction bases with no gene match: 2. The CDR3 has 15 amino acids. CDR1 is LNHNV, CDR2 YYDKDF, per germline (reference sequence). The data were produced by immunoSEQ multiplex PCR, yet TCRdb's version contains in-frame clones alone and is incomplete. The table has around 110,000 clones, less than 90% seen once. General study findings and limits: Donor demographics were predominantly white British with a female majority; clonal diversity may be underestimated.

On this clone itself: Its antigen is still unknown.

The sequences come from peripheral blood, collected on day 0 of AZD1222 vaccination. This sequence joins TRBV15 and TRBJ2-5; 8 bases fit TRBD2. The TCR was taken from an adult in good health. The CDR3 region has the DNA TGTGCCACCAGCAGAGATAGCGGGGAGCAAGAGACCCAGTACTTC. Translation: CATSRDSGEQETQYF. Full variable domain (remainder filled in from reference TRBV15 and TRBJ2-5): DAMVIQNPRYQVTQFGKPVTLSCSQTLNHNVMYWYQQKSSQAPKLLFHYYDKDFNNEADTPDNFQSRRPNTSFCFLDIRSPGLGDTAMYLCATSRDSGEQETQYFGPGTRLLVL.